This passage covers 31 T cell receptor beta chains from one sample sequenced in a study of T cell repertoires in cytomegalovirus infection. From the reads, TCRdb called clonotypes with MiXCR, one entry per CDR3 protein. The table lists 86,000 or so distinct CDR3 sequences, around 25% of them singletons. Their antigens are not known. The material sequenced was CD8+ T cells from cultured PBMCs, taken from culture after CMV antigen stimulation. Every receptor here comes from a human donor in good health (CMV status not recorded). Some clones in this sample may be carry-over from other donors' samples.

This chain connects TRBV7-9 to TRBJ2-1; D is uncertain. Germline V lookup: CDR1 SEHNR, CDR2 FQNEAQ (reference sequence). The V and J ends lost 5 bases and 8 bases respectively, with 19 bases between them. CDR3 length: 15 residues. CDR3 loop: CASSTPQYPRYEQFF. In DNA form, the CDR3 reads TGTGCCAGCAGCACCCCCCAGTACCCTAGGTATGAGCAGTTCTTC. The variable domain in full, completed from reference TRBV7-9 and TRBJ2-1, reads DTGVSQNPRHKITKRGQNVTFRCDPISEHNRLYWYRQTLGQGPEFLTYFQNEAQLEKSRLLSDRFSAERPKGSFSTLEIQRTEQGDSAMYLCASSTPQYPRYEQFFGPGTRLTVL.

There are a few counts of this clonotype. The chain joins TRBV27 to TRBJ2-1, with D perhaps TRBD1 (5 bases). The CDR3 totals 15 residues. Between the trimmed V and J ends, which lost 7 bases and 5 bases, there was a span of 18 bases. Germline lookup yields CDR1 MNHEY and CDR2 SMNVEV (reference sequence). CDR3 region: CASTFQGASHNEQFF. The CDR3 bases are TGTGCCAGCACCTTCCAAGGGGCATCCCACAATGAGCAGTTCTTC.

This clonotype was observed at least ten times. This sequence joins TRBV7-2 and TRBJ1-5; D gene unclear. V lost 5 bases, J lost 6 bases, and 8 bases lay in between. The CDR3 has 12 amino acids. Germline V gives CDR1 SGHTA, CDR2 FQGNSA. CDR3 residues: CASSPTGQPQHF. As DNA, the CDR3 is TGTGCCAGCAGCCCCACTGGTCAGCCCCAGCATTTT.

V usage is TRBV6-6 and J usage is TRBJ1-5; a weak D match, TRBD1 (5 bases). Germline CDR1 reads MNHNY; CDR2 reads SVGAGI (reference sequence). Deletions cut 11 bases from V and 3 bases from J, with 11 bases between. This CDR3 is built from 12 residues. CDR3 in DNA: TGTGCCGGTAGCAGGGCCAATCAGCCCCAGCATTTT. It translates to CAGSRANQPQHF.

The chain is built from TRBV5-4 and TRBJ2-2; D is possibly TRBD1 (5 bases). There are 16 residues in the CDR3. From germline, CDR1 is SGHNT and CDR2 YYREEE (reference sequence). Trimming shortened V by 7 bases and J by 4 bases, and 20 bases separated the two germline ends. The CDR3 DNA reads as TGTGCCAGCCGCCCGTTAACAGGCGAGCGCACCGGGGAGCTGTTTTTT. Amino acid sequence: CASRPLTGERTGELFF.

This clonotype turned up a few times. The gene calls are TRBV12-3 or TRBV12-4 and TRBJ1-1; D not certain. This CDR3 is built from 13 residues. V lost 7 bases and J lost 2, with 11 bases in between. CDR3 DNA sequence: TGTGCCAGCACCTTAGACGGTAACACTGAAGCTTTCTTT. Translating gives CASTLDGNTEAFF.

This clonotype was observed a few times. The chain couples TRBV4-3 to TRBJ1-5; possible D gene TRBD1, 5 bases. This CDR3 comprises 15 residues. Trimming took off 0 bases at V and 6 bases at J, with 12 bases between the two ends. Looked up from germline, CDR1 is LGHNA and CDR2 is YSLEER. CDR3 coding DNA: TGCGCCAGCAGCCAAGATAGGGCAGGGTTTCAGCCCCAGCATTTT. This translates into CASSQDRAGFQPQHF.

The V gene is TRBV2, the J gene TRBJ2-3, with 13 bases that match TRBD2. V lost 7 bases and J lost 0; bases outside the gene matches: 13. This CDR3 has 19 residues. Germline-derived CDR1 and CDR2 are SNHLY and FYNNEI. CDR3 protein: CASNQLAGGAVVSTDTQYF. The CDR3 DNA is TGTGCCAGCAACCAACTAGCGGGGGGGGCCGTAGTTAGCACAGATACGCAGTATTTT.

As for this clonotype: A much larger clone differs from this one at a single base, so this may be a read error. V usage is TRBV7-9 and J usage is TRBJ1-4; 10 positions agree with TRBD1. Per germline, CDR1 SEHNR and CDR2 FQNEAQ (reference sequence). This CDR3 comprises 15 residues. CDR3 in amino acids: CANSPGTGEKEKLFF. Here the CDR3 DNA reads TGTGCCAACAGCCCAGGGACAGGGGAGAAGGAAAAACTGTTTTTT.

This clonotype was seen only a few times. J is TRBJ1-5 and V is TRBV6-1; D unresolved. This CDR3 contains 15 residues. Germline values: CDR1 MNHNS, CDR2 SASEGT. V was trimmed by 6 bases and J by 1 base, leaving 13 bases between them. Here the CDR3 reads CASSPTETSNQPQHF. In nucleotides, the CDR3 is TGTGCCAGCAGCCCCACGGAGACCAGCAATCAGCCCCAGCATTTT.

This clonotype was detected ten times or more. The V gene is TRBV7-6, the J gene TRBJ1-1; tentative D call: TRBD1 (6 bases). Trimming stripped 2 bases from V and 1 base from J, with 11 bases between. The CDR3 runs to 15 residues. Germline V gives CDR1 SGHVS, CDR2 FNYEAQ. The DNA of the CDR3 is TGTGCCAGCAGCTTACAGGACAGACGGAACACTGAAGCTTTCTTT. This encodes CASSLQDRRNTEAFF.

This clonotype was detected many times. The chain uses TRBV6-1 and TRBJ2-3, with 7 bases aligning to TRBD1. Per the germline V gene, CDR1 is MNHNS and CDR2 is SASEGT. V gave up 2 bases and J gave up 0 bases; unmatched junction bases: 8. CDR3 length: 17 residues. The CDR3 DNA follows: TGTGCCAGCAGTGAACAGACAGGGCCTAGTAGCACAGATACGCAGTATTTT. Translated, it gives CASSEQTGPSSTDTQYF.

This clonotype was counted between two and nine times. In nucleotides, the CDR3 is TGTGCCAGCAGGCCCAAAGGGGGCCGCAATCAGCCCCAGCATTTT. Translated, it gives CASRPKGGRNQPQHF. The chain links TRBV27 to TRBJ1-5; TRBD1 matches at 7 bases. The CDR3 runs 15 residues. Germline V gene lookup returns CDR1 MNHEY and CDR2 SMNVEV (reference sequence). Trimming took 6 bases from V and 2 from J; bases not matched to a gene: 7.

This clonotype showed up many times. CDR3 DNA: TGTGCCAGTCGGAAAGGCAGTAGCTCCTACAATGAGCAGTTCTTC. This translates into CASRKGSSSYNEQFF. The chain links TRBV12-3 or TRBV12-4 to TRBJ2-1; D is ambiguous. This CDR3 is 15 amino acids long. V lost 9 bases to trimming and J lost 0 bases, with 15 bases between them.

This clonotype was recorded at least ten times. The CDR3 sequence is CASSLGGQDEQFF. CDR3 sequence (DNA): TGTGCCAGCAGCCTCGGGGGGCAGGATGAGCAGTTCTTC. The chain employs TRBV7-9 and TRBJ2-1; a possible D gene is TRBD2 (7 bases). The CDR3 is 13 amino acids. V was shortened by 5 bases and J by 8 bases, with 13 bases between the two germline ends. The germline V gene encodes CDR1 SEHNR and CDR2 FQNEAQ (reference sequence).

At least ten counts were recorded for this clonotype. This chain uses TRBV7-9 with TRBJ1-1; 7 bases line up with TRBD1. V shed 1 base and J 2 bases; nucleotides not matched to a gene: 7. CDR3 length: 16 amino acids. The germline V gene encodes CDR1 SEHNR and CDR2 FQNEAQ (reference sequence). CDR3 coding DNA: TGTGCCAGCAGCTTAGGACTCGACAGGGATAACACTGAAGCTTTCTTT. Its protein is CASSLGLDRDNTEAFF.

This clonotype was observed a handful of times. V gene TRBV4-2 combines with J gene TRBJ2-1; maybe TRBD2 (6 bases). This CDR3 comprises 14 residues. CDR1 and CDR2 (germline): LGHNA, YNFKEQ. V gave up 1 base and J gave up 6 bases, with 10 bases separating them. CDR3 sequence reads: CASSQAGDPNEQFF. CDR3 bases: TGTGCCAGCAGCCAAGCGGGGGACCCCAATGAGCAGTTCTTC.

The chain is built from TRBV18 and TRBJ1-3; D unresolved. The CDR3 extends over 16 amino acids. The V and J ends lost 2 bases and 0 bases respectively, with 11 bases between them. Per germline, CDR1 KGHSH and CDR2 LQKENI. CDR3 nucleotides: TGTGCCAGCTCACCAGCCACCAGTCTCTCTGGAAACACCATATATTTT. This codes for CASSPATSLSGNTIYF.

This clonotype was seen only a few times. CDR3 loop: CASTEAYSYEQYF. DNA of the CDR3: TGTGCCAGCACCGAAGCGTACTCCTACGAGCAGTACTTC. The chain links TRBV6-1 to TRBJ2-7; D call uncertain. Germline V gene data show CDR1 as MNHNS and CDR2 as SASEGT. This CDR3 has 13 amino acids. Trimming cost V 7 bases and J 0 bases, with 10 bases left between them.

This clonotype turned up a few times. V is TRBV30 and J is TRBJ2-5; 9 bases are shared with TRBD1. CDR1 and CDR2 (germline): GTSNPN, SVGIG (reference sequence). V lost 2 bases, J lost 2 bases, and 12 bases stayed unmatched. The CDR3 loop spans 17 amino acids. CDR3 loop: CAWSRWTGAESQETQYF. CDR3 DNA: TGTGCCTGGAGTCGATGGACAGGGGCGGAGAGTCAAGAGACCCAGTACTTC.

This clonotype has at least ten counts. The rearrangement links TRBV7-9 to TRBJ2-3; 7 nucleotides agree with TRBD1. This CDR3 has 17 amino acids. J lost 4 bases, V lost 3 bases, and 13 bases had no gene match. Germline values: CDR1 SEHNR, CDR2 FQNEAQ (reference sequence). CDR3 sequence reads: CASSLTAGTVKADTQYF. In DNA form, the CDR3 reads TGTGCCAGCAGCTTGACGGCCGGGACAGTTAAGGCAGATACGCAGTATTTT.

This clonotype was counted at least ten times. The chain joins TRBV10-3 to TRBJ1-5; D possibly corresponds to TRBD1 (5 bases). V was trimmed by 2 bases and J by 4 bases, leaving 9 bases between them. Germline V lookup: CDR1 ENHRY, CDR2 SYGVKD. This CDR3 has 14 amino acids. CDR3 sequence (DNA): TGTGCCATCAGTGAGACGGCAGGGAATCAGCCCCAGCATTTT. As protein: CAISETAGNQPQHF.

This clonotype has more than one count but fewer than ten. The CDR3 DNA reads TGTGCCAGCACCCCATCGTCGCAGGGGGCGGGCGAGCAGTACTTC. Residues: CASTPSSQGAGEQYF. This rearrangement joins TRBV7-9 to TRBJ2-7, with 8 bases that match TRBD1. The CDR3 length is 15 residues. The ends lost 7 bases at V and 6 bases at J; junction bases unmatched: 14. CDR1 is SEHNR and CDR2 is FQNEAQ in the germline V gene (reference sequence).

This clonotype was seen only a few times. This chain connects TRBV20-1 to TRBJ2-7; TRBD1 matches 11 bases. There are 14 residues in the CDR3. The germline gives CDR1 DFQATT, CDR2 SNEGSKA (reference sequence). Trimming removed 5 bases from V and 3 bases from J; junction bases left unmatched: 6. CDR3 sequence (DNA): TGCAGTGCTGGCCTTGGGACAGGGGGCTACGAGCAGTACTTC. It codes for CSAGLGTGGYEQYF.

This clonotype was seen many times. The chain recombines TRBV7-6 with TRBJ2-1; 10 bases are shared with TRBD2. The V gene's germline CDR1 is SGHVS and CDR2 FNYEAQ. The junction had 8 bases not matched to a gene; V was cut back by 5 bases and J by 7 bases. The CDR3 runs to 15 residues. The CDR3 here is CASSNSGGGSNEQFF. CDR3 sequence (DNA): TGTGCCAGCAGCAACAGCGGGGGGGGAAGTAATGAGCAGTTCTTC.

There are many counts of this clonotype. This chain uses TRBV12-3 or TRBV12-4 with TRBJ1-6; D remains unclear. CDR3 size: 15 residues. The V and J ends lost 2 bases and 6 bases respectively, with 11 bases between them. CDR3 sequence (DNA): TGTGCCAGCAGTTTATCCCCGGGCCCTAATTCACCCCTCCACTTT. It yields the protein CASSLSPGPNSPLHF.

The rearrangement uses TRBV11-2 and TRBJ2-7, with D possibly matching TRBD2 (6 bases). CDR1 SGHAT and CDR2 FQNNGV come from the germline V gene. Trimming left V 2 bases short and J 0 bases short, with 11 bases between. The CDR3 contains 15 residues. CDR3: CASSLRRDPSYEQYF. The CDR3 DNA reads TGTGCCAGCAGCTTACGGCGGGACCCCTCCTACGAGCAGTACTTC.

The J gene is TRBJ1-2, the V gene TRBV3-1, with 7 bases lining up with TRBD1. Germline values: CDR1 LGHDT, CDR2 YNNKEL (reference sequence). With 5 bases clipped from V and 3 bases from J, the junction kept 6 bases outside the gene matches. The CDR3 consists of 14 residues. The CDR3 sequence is CASSGGTGDYGYTF. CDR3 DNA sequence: TGTGCCAGCAGCGGAGGAACAGGGGACTATGGCTACACCTTC.

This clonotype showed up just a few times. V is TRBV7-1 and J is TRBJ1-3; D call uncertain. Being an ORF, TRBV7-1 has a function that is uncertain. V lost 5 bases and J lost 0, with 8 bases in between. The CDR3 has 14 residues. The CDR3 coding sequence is TGTGCCAGCAGCCCTACGGTCTCTGGAAACACCATATATTTT. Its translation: CASSPTVSGNTIYF.

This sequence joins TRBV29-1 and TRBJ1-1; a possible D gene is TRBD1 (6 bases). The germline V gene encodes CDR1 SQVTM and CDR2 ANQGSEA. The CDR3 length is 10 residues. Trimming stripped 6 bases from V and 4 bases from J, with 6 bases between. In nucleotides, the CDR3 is TGCAGCGTACAGGGCACTGAAGCTTTCTTT. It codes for CSVQGTEAFF.

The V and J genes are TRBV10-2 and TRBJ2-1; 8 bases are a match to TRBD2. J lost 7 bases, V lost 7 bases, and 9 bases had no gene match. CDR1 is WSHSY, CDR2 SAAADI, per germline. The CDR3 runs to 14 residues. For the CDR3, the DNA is TGCGCCAGCATTGTGGGACTAGTGGGGAATGAGCAGTTCTTC. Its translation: CASIVGLVGNEQFF.